The 15 T cell receptor beta chains listed next were all sequenced from one sample in a study of OX40 agonist ivuxolimab in advanced cancers. Repertoires were generated with immunoSEQ multiplex PCR, while TCRdb's copy carries only in-frame clones and drops some. The table records nearly 60,000 clones, 80% to 90% of them present only once. The sequenced sample was CD4+ or CD8+ T cells sorted from blood, obtained in a trial of the OX40 agonist ivuxolimab. These receptors originate from an adult with an advanced solid tumor such as melanoma, head and neck, liver or kidney cancer.

The genes are TRBV18 and TRBJ1-1; maybe TRBD1 (6 bases). With 8 bases removed from V and 4 bases from J, the gap between germline ends came to 11 bases. CDR1 KGHSH and CDR2 LQKENI come from the germline V gene. The CDR3 length is 12 residues. CDR3 in DNA: TGTGCCAGCGCACAGGGTCCCACTGAAGCTTTCTTT. It specifies CASAQGPTEAFF.

The rearrangement links TRBV15 to TRBJ2-7; D call uncertain. CDR1 and CDR2 (germline): LNHNV, YYDKDF (reference sequence). This CDR3 is 15 amino acids long. Deletions cut 0 bases from V and 6 bases from J, with 15 bases between. Here the CDR3 reads CATSRDSVGFSEQYF. For the CDR3, the DNA is TGTGCCACCAGCAGAGATTCCGTCGGGTTTTCCGAGCAGTACTTC.

The chain couples TRBV27 to TRBJ1-6; 7 nucleotides align to TRBD1. Germline loops: CDR1 MNHEY, CDR2 SMNVEV (reference sequence). V was pared by 4 bases and J by 1 base, with 7 bases of the junction left unmatched. The CDR3 extends over 17 amino acids. CDR3 in amino acids: CASSSLRQGSYNSPLHF. The CDR3 DNA sequence: TGTGCCAGCAGTTCGCTCCGACAGGGTTCCTATAATTCACCCCTCCACTTT.

The chain couples TRBV7-3 to TRBJ2-3; 9 bases map to TRBD2. CDR3 length equals 15 residues. Germline CDR1 reads SGHTA; CDR2 reads FQGTGA. The V segment lost 2 bases and the J segment 4 bases; nucleotides outside the gene matches: 4. CDR3 nucleotide sequence: TGTGCCAGCAGCTTAGGCGGGAGGGCCCCAGATACGCAGTATTTT. This sequence encodes CASSLGGRAPDTQYF.

V gene TRBV29-1 combines with J gene TRBJ2-5; 10 positions agree with TRBD2. The CDR3 extends over 13 amino acids. Germline CDR1 is SQVTM and CDR2 is ANQGSEA. The J segment lost 5 bases and the V segment lost 3 bases, leaving 3 bases of the junction unmatched. The CDR3 here is CSVEVTSGETQYF. CDR3 bases: TGCAGCGTTGAGGTGACTAGCGGGGAGACCCAGTACTTC.

The rearrangement links TRBV6-1 to TRBJ1-2; D remains unclear. In germline, CDR1 is MNHNS, CDR2 SASEGT. The CDR3 contains 14 residues. V shed 2 bases and J shed 8 bases, with 15 bases lying between them. The CDR3 is CASSELLVSLGYTF. For the CDR3, the DNA is TGTGCCAGCAGTGAATTGTTAGTGAGTCTGGGCTACACCTTC.

The chain uses TRBV7-9 and TRBJ1-5; 9 bases map to TRBD1. V lost 1 base and J lost 3; bases outside the gene matches: 4. The CDR3 length is 16 residues. The germline gives CDR1 SEHNR, CDR2 FQNEAQ (reference sequence). Here the CDR3 reads CASSLGGTGNNQPQHF. The CDR3 nucleotides are TGTGCCAGCAGCTTAGGAGGGACAGGGAACAATCAGCCCCAGCATTTT. Drawing the rest from reference TRBV7-9 and TRBJ1-5, the complete variable domain is DTGVSQNPRHKITKRGQNVTFRCDPISEHNRLYWYRQTLGQGPEFLTYFQNEAQLEKSRLLSDRFSAERPKGSFSTLEIQRTEQGDSAMYLCASSLGGTGNNQPQHFGDGTRLSIL.

The chain couples TRBV5-1 to TRBJ2-1; D not resolved. Germline assignment: CDR1 SGHRS and CDR2 YFSETQ. CDR3 length: 12 amino acids. Trimming cost V 0 bases and J 10 bases, with 8 bases left between them. CDR3 amino acids: CASSLARREQFF. In DNA, the CDR3 is TGCGCCAGCAGCTTGGCCAGGCGCGAGCAGTTCTTC.

V and J are TRBV5-1 and TRBJ1-1; 7 nucleotides align to TRBD1. The germline V gene has CDR1 SGHRS and CDR2 YFSETQ. The length of the CDR3 is 14 residues. V lost 4 bases and J lost 0; bases outside the gene matches: 3. The CDR3 sequence is CASSRTGVNTEAFF. The CDR3 DNA reads as TGCGCCAGCAGCCGGACAGGCGTGAACACTGAAGCTTTCTTT.

This clone was observed once. V gene TRBV4-2 combines with J gene TRBJ2-7; tentative D call: TRBD1 (5 bases). CDR1 and CDR2 (germline): LGHNA, YNFKEQ. The CDR3 runs to 14 residues. V lost 4 bases, J lost 4 bases, and 14 bases lay in between. The CDR3 DNA sequence: TGTGCCAGCAGCCGAAATGGCAGGGTATACGAGCAGTACTTC. Its protein is CASSRNGRVYEQYF.

The chain carries TRBV12-1 and TRBJ2-4; the D call of TRBD1 is as the table states it, not checked on the DNA. TRBV12-1 is tagged as a pseudogene. The CDR3 spans 15 residues. The CDR3 DNA sequence: TGTGCCAGCAGCTTTCCTCAGGGATCCAAAAACATTCAGTACTTC. This sequence encodes CASSFPQGSKNIQYF.

The chain joins TRBV5-1 to TRBJ2-3; D call uncertain. Trimming left V 1 base short and J 2 bases short, with 11 bases between. Germline CDR1 SGHRS, CDR2 YFSETQ. The CDR3 runs 15 residues. DNA for the CDR3: TGCGCCAGCAGCTTGACGGGTCTTTCCACAGATACGCAGTATTTT. It encodes CASSLTGLSTDTQYF.

V gene TRBV11-3 combines with J gene TRBJ2-1, with D unclear. This CDR3 has 15 amino acids. The V gene lost 1 base and the J gene lost 5 bases, with 12 bases spanning the gap. CDR1 SGHNT and CDR2 YENEEA come from the germline V gene. As DNA, the CDR3 is TGTGCCAGCAGCTTAGGCGTGACTCGGAACAATGAGCAGTTCTTC. It yields the protein CASSLGVTRNNEQFF.

V usage is TRBV5-1 and J usage is TRBJ2-3; 13 bases map to TRBD2. This CDR3 comprises 15 residues. CDR1 is SGHRS and CDR2 is YFSETQ in the germline V gene. With 4 bases clipped from V and 6 bases from J, the junction kept 5 bases outside the gene matches. The CDR3 spells CASSETSGGMDTQYF. CDR3 DNA sequence: TGCGCCAGCAGCGAGACTAGCGGGGGGATGGATACGCAGTATTTT.

Concerning this clone itself: Different DNA sequences within this sample yield the same CDR3. This sequence joins TRBV18 and TRBJ2-5; 8 nucleotides match TRBD2. Losses at the gene ends were 6 bases for V and 10 bases for J; bases not matched to a gene: 16. This CDR3 region has 15 residues. Germline V gene lookup returns CDR1 KGHSH and CDR2 LQKENI. The CDR3 sequence: CASSPPGSGSRDQYF. DNA of the CDR3: TGTGCCAGCTCCCCCCCAGGGAGCGGGAGCCGGGACCAGTACTTC. Full variable domain (outside the CDR3, taken from reference TRBV18 and TRBJ2-5): NAGVMQNPRHLVRRRGQEARLRCSPMKGHSHVYWYRQLPEEGLKFMVYLQKENIIDESGMPKERFSAEFPKEGPSILRIQQVVRGDSAAYFCASSPPGSGSRDQYFGPGTRLLVL.